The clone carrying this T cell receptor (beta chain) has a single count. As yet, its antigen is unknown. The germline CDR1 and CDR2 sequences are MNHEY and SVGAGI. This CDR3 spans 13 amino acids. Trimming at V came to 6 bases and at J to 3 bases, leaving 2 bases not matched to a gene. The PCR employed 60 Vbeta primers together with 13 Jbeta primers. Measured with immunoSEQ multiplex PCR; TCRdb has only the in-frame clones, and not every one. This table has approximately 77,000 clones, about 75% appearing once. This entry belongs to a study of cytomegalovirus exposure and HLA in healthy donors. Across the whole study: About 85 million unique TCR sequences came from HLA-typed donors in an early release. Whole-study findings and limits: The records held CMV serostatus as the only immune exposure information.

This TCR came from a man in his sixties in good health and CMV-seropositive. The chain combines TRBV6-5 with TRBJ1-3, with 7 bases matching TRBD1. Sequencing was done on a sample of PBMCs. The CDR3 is CASRRDSGNTIYF. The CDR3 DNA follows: TGTGCCAGCAGGCGGGACAGTGGAAACACCATATATTTT.